Shown below are 20 T cell receptor beta chains from a single sample sequenced in a study of blood T cell repertoires in COVID-19. Sequencing used immunoSEQ multiplex PCR; TCRdb keeps in-frame clones, though not all of them. The top ten hold 1.5% to 2% of the sample, which has roughly 240,000 clones, almost 85% seen once. Material for sequencing was peripheral blood. Receptors were obtained from an elderly woman with acute or convalescent COVID-19.

Only a few counts were recorded for this clone. V and J are TRBV28 and TRBJ1-2, with TRBD1 as a possible D gene (5 bases). V was clipped by 6 bases and J by 7 bases, with 15 bases between them. This CDR3 is 13 amino acids long. The V gene's germline CDR1 is MDHEN and CDR2 SYDVKM. CDR3 sequence reads: CASSTHQGRGYTF. In DNA form, the CDR3 reads TGTGCCAGCAGCACCCACCAGGGTCGTGGCTACACCTTC.

This clone was found once. The genes are TRBV5-1 and TRBJ1-1, with unresolved D. Germline CDR1 is SGHRS and CDR2 is YFSETQ. The ends were cut back, 6 bases at V and 1 base at J, with 13 bases in the middle. The CDR3 has 14 residues. CDR3 protein: CASTQDMSNTEAFF. As DNA, the CDR3 is TGCGCCAGCACCCAAGACATGTCGAACACTGAAGCTTTCTTT. The complete variable domain, with remaining parts taken from reference TRBV5-1 and TRBJ1-1, reads KAGVTQTPRYLIKTRGQQVTLSCSPISGHRSVSWYQQTPGQGLQFLFEYFSETQRNKGNFPGRFSGRQFSNSRSEMNVSTLELGDSALYLCASTQDMSNTEAFFGQGTRLTVV.

The rearrangement links TRBV2 to TRBJ1-2; possible D gene TRBD1, 6 bases. Trimming took 4 bases from V and 4 from J, leaving 7 bases between them. This CDR3 spans 12 amino acids. CDR1 and CDR2 (germline): SNHLY, FYNNEI. The CDR3 DNA reads TGTGCCAGCAGTGTCAGGGGCTATGGCTACACCTTC. This sequence encodes CASSVRGYGYTF.

The gene calls are TRBV3-1 (or the pseudogene TRBV3-2) and TRBJ1-1, with a possible D match to TRBD1 (6 bases). Looked up from germline, CDR1 is LGHDT and CDR2 is YNNKEL (reference sequence). Trimming left V 3 bases short and J 6 bases short, with 11 bases between. The CDR3 is made up of 13 amino acids. CDR3 amino acids: CASSQPGVPEAFF. CDR3 coding DNA: TGTGCCAGCAGCCAGCCAGGGGTGCCTGAAGCTTTCTTT.

This chain connects TRBV5-1 to TRBJ2-1; D call uncertain. Germline assignment: CDR1 SGHRS and CDR2 YFSETQ. The CDR3 has 12 amino acids. V was clipped by 4 bases and J by 5 bases, with 7 bases between them. CDR3 residues: CASSPRDNEQFF. CDR3 nucleotide sequence: TGCGCCAGCAGCCCCCGAGACAATGAGCAGTTCTTC.

This clone came up a few times. This chain connects TRBV5-5 to TRBJ1-2; D unclear. V gave up 6 bases and J gave up 0 bases, with 9 bases separating them. Germline-derived CDR1 and CDR2 are SGHKS and YYEKEE (reference sequence). This CDR3 comprises 13 residues. The CDR3 loop is CASTHTSNYGYTF. The CDR3 nucleotides read TGTGCCAGCACCCACACGTCTAACTATGGCTACACCTTC.

The chain is built from TRBV2 and TRBJ2-3; no reliable D call. The CDR3 extends over 13 amino acids. Trimming took off 4 bases at V and 7 bases at J, with 12 bases between the two ends. The germline CDR1 and CDR2 sequences are SNHLY and FYNNEI. CDR3 protein: CASSGVSRHTQYF. CDR3 DNA: TGTGCCAGCAGTGGTGTCTCTAGACATACGCAGTATTTT.

This chain links TRBV7-9 with TRBJ1-5; 8 bases fit TRBD1. This CDR3 is built from 15 residues. Germline-derived CDR1 and CDR2 are SEHNR and FQNEAQ (reference sequence). J lost 3 bases, V lost 5 bases, and 6 bases had no gene match. In DNA form, the CDR3 reads TGTGCCAGCAGCCGGGGGACAGGCCCCAATCAGCCCCAGCATTTT. It translates to CASSRGTGPNQPQHF.

This rearrangement joins TRBV11-2 to TRBJ2-1, with a weak D call TRBD2 (8 bases). Germline CDR1 reads SGHAT; CDR2 reads FQNNGV. Trimming shortened V by 7 bases and J by 1 base, and 20 bases separated the two germline ends. The CDR3 consists of 17 residues. This chain's CDR3 is CASIGTGQRGSYNEQFF. The DNA for the CDR3 is TGTGCCAGCATCGGAACGGGACAGCGGGGGTCCTACAATGAGCAGTTCTTC.

As to this clone: Other DNA sequences in the same sample also yield this CDR3. The V call is TRBV18, the J call TRBJ1-4, with D tentatively TRBD1 (5 bases). Trimming removed 3 bases from V and 4 bases from J, with 9 bases in between. CDR1 and CDR2 from the germline V gene are KGHSH and LQKENI. The CDR3 sequence is 14 residues long. The CDR3: CASSPTQGNEKLFF. CDR3 nucleotides: TGTGCCAGCTCACCTACGCAGGGTAATGAAAAACTGTTTTTT. The variable domain in full, with the rest retrieved from reference TRBV18 and TRBJ1-4, is NAGVMQNPRHLVRRRGQEARLRCSPMKGHSHVYWYRQLPEEGLKFMVYLQKENIIDESGMPKERFSAEFPKEGPSILRIQQVVRGDSAAYFCASSPTQGNEKLFFGSGTQLSVL.

This clone was seen more than once but under ten times. V is TRBV11-2 and J is TRBJ2-5; the D gene is possibly TRBD1 (5 bases). The ends were cut back, 3 bases at V and 13 bases at J, with 15 bases in the middle. From germline, CDR1 is SGHAT and CDR2 FQNNGV. The CDR3 covers 12 residues. The CDR3, as DNA: TGTGCCAGCAGCTTGGCAGGGCAGTTACTGTACTTC. Protein sequence: CASSLAGQLLYF.

The chain carries TRBV5-1 and TRBJ2-7; D remains unclear. Germline lookup yields CDR1 SGHRS and CDR2 YFSETQ. The CDR3 covers 16 residues. The V gene lost 1 base and the J gene lost 2 bases, with 16 bases spanning the gap. Here the CDR3 DNA reads TGCGCCAGCAGCTTGTTCCCCAAGGCAGGCCCCTACGAGCAGTACTTC. Translated, it gives CASSLFPKAGPYEQYF. The variable domain in full, with the rest retrieved from reference TRBV5-1 and TRBJ2-7, is KAGVTQTPRYLIKTRGQQVTLSCSPISGHRSVSWYQQTPGQGLQFLFEYFSETQRNKGNFPGRFSGRQFSNSRSEMNVSTLELGDSALYLCASSLFPKAGPYEQYFGPGTRLTVT.

The V call is TRBV7-9, the J call TRBJ2-3; the D gene is possibly TRBD2 (7 bases). Germline V gene sequence: CDR1 SEHNR, CDR2 FQNEAQ (reference sequence). The CDR3 length is 16 residues. V was cut by 7 bases and J by 12 bases, with 29 bases left in between. In DNA, the CDR3 is TGTGCCAGCACCCCGGGGAGTGGGGGGGGCAGTTTGACACAGTATTTT. It yields the protein CASTPGSGGGSLTQYF.

The chain employs TRBV7-3 and TRBJ2-1, with D tentatively TRBD2 (7 bases). The CDR3 spans 16 residues. V dropped 5 bases and J dropped 10 bases, with 24 bases sitting between them. Germline CDR1 reads SGHTA; CDR2 reads FQGTGA. As DNA, the CDR3 is TGTGCCAGCAGCCTACACCACGCGGGGGCCGGGGGAGAGCAGTTCTTC. Its translation: CASSLHHAGAGGEQFF. The full variable domain, its missing parts supplied by reference TRBV7-3 and TRBJ2-1, is GAGVSQTPSNKVTEKGKYVELRCDPISGHTALYWYRQSLGQGPEFLIYFQGTGAADDSGLPNDRFFAVRPEGSVSTLKIQRTERGDSAVYLCASSLHHAGAGGEQFFGPGTRLTVL.

The chain combines TRBV12-5 with TRBJ1-1, with TRBD1 matching over 8 bases. This CDR3 region has 14 residues. V lost 5 bases, J lost 7 bases, and 9 bases stayed unmatched. CDR1 is LGHNT, CDR2 FRNRAP, per germline. This chain's CDR3 is CASGRGTGENEAFF. DNA of the CDR3: TGTGCTAGTGGTCGAGGGACAGGCGAAAATGAAGCTTTCTTT.

The chain couples TRBV5-4 to TRBJ1-2; weak D call: TRBD1 (6 bases). The CDR3 runs to 14 residues. V lost 2 bases to trimming and J lost 0 bases, with 8 bases between them. Germline lookup yields CDR1 SGHNT and CDR2 YYREEE (reference sequence). Written as DNA, the CDR3 is TGTGCCAGCAGCTTTGACAGGACTAACTATGGCTACACCTTC. It codes for CASSFDRTNYGYTF. The whole variable domain, filled in from reference TRBV5-4 and TRBJ1-2, reads ETGVTQSPTHLIKTRGQQVTLRCSSQSGHNTVSWYQQALGQGPQFIFQYYREEENGRGNFPPRFSGLQFPNYSSELNVNALELDDSALYLCASSFDRTNYGYTFGSGTRLTVV.

This clone was picked up a small number of times. The chain couples TRBV6-6 to TRBJ2-7; TRBD2 matches at 7 bases. Trimming removed 7 bases from V and 7 bases from J; junction bases left unmatched: 7. Per germline, CDR1 MNHNY and CDR2 SVGAGI (reference sequence). This CDR3 contains 12 residues. The chain's CDR3 is CASTTSAGEQYF. CDR3 DNA sequence: TGTGCCAGCACCACTAGCGCAGGGGAGCAGTACTTC.

This chain connects TRBV3-1 (or the pseudogene TRBV3-2) to TRBJ1-2, with D possibly being TRBD1 (6 bases). The ends were cut back, 4 bases at V and 8 bases at J, with 17 bases in the middle. The CDR3 is 14 residues long. CDR1 is LGHDT, CDR2 YNNKEL, per germline (reference sequence). DNA for the CDR3: TGTGCCAGCAGCCCTCAGGACAGCTCAAGAGGCTACACCTTC. Its protein product is CASSPQDSSRGYTF.

V usage is TRBV5-1 and J usage is TRBJ1-1; 8 bases agree with TRBD1. Germline CDR1 SGHRS, CDR2 YFSETQ. The CDR3 contains 15 residues. The trim removed 0 bases at V and 0 bases at J, leaving 1 base unmatched. CDR3 loop: CASSLGQGMNTEAFF. The CDR3 bases are TGCGCCAGCAGCTTGGGACAGGGGATGAACACTGAAGCTTTCTTT. The full variable domain, with the rest looked up from reference TRBV5-1 and TRBJ1-1, is KAGVTQTPRYLIKTRGQQVTLSCSPISGHRSVSWYQQTPGQGLQFLFEYFSETQRNKGNFPGRFSGRQFSNSRSEMNVSTLELGDSALYLCASSLGQGMNTEAFFGQGTRLTVV.

The chain employs TRBV7-6 and TRBJ2-2; 9 bases agree with TRBD1. Germline CDR1 reads SGHVS; CDR2 reads FNYEAQ. J gave up 5 bases and V 3 bases, and 7 bases lay outside the gene matches. The CDR3 has 16 residues. CDR3 loop: CASSFAGTGLTGELFF. For the CDR3, the DNA is TGTGCCAGCAGCTTCGCCGGGACAGGGCTAACCGGGGAGCTGTTTTTT.